In this sample, the clone carrying this T cell receptor (beta chain) turned up many times. The antigen remains unidentified. The entry originates in a study of T-cell reconstitution after alpha-beta-depleted transplantation in children. Study findings and constraints: In patients about two months after transplant, alpha-beta T cells reportedly arose from several hundred expanded graft clones. Among T cells one year after transplant, newly produced cells accounted for most counts and diversity. Day-60 TCRbeta diversity that was high in some patients was derived from surviving recipient T cells and thymic progenitors.

For TCRbeta, the library was prepared with unique molecular identifiers. TCRdb re-derived calls from the PCR reads in MiXCR, one entry per CDR3 protein. This repertoire shows approximately 300,000 distinct CDR3 sequences, roughly 9.1% found once; its top ten account for just under 7.5%. The source of this sequence is a boy younger than two with acute myeloid leukemia, due to receive a stem cell transplant. Material: PBMCs, obtained before TCRalphabeta/CD19-depleted stem cell transplant.

The DNA for the CDR3 is TGTGCCAGCAGCCCTATTCGACAGGTCAACTCCTACAATGAGCAGTTCTTC. It codes for CASSPIRQVNSYNEQFF. The chain employs TRBV7-2 and TRBJ2-1; weak D call: TRBD1 (6 bases). Germline V lookup: CDR1 SGHTA, CDR2 FQGNSA. This CDR3 is 17 amino acids long. With 5 bases removed from V and 0 bases from J, the gap between germline ends came to 17 bases.